What follows are 5 T cell receptor beta chains derived from one specimen sequenced in a study of CD8 T cells in ankylosing spondylitis. Study-level findings and limits: Seemingly distinctive of ankylosing spondylitis blood was a TCR beta motif formed by eight highly homologous variants.

MiXCR, run by TCRdb on the 5' RACE reads, gives a single entry per CDR3 protein. Counted here are about 390,000 distinct CDR3 sequences, more than 20% occurring once; the ten biggest clones make up roughly a sixth. No cognate antigen is known for these TCRs. Sequencing input: blood, either unsorted or a sorted T cell fraction (not recorded which). The receptors shown here come from a male donor with ankylosing spondylitis.

This clonotype has a handful of counts. This chain connects TRBV3-1 to TRBJ1-1; TRBD1 matches 8 bases. Trimming removed 4 bases from V and 3 bases from J; junction bases left unmatched: 4. This CDR3 is 14 amino acids long. CDR1 LGHDT and CDR2 YNNKEL come from the germline V gene (reference sequence). The CDR3 DNA follows: TGTGCCAGCAGCCGGGGACAGGCGGACACTGAAGCTTTCTTT. Amino acid sequence: CASSRGQADTEAFF.

This clonotype was picked up a small number of times. This sequence joins TRBV7-9 and TRBJ2-4, with D perhaps TRBD2 (5 bases). V was trimmed by 5 bases and J by 6 bases, leaving 14 bases between them. The CDR3 contains 14 residues. The germline CDR1 and CDR2 sequences are SEHNR and FQNEAQ (reference sequence). Here the CDR3 reads CASSNPRRGNIQYF. CDR3 sequence (DNA): TGTGCCAGCAGCAACCCTAGACGGGGAAACATTCAGTACTTC.

The chain couples TRBV15 to TRBJ2-7; no definite D call. Trimming left V 0 bases short and J 5 bases short, with 11 bases between. This CDR3 spans 14 amino acids. Looked up from germline, CDR1 is LNHNV and CDR2 is YYDKDF (reference sequence). DNA for the CDR3: TGTGCCACCAGCAGAGAACCCCTCCTAGACGAGCAGTACTTC. It codes for CATSREPLLDEQYF. Full variable domain (rest looked up from reference TRBV15 and TRBJ2-7): DAMVIQNPRYQVTQFGKPVTLSCSQTLNHNVMYWYQQKSSQAPKLLFHYYDKDFNNEADTPDNFQSRRPNTSFCFLDIRSPGLGDTAMYLCATSREPLLDEQYFGPGTRLTVT.

The chain recombines TRBV20-1 with TRBJ1-3; D is undetermined. This CDR3 is 14 amino acids long. Trimming left V 6 bases short and J 1 base short, with 13 bases between. In germline, CDR1 is DFQATT, CDR2 SNEGSKA (reference sequence). CDR3 sequence: CSAMTASSGNTIYF. Here the CDR3 DNA reads TGCAGTGCAATGACTGCGTCTTCTGGAAACACCATATATTTT.

The table lists this clonotype with a few counts. The rearrangement links TRBV2 to TRBJ1-2; D is ambiguous. The CDR3 consists of 14 residues. Germline V CDR1 and CDR2: SNHLY, FYNNEI. V was shortened by 8 bases and J by 3 bases, with 16 bases between the two germline ends. The CDR3 sequence: CASDREISDYGYTF. The CDR3 coding sequence is TGTGCCAGCGATCGGGAGATATCGGACTATGGCTACACCTTC.